This T cell receptor (beta chain) was observed in a study of CD8 T cells in ankylosing spondylitis. Overall study findings and caveats: Existing reports had already noted some motif variants in reactive arthritis synovial fluid and blood. Disease-associated clones were CD8+ and fairly uncommon in peripheral blood.

Each CDR3 protein is one row after TCRdb ran MiXCR on the 5' RACE reads. The sample lists hundreds of thousands of distinct CDR3 sequences, 20% to 25% occurring once. Only a few counts were recorded for this clonotype. Its antigen remains unidentified. Material for sequencing was blood, either unsorted or a sorted T cell fraction (not recorded which). This clonotype was obtained from a male donor with ankylosing spondylitis or in good health (not recorded which).

Here the CDR3 reads CASSLALGVGEQFF. The CDR3 DNA follows: TGTGCCAGCAGTTTAGCGCTAGGGGTAGGTGAGCAGTTCTTC. This chain links TRBV12-3 or TRBV12-4 with TRBJ2-1, with D perhaps TRBD1 (5 bases). CDR3 size: 14 residues. The germline V and J ends were trimmed by 0 bases and 9 bases, with 12 bases remaining between them.